The sequence of this TCR beta chain was determined in a study of CD8 T cells in ankylosing spondylitis. The germline V gene encodes CDR1 SGHRS and CDR2 YFSETQ. Trimming left V 0 bases short and J 2 bases short, with 11 bases between. The CDR3 sequence is 15 residues long. Construction of TCR beta libraries was performed using quantitative 5'-RACE with molecular barcodes. Via MiXCR, TCRdb re-called the 5' RACE reads, giving one row per CDR3 protein. The repertoire holds around 390,000 distinct CDR3 sequences, with approximately 20% as singletons. Regarding the study as a whole: As reported, disease-linked clones showed significant enrichment in matched ankylosing spondylitis synovial fluid. Clones linked to disease, bearing a CD8+ phenotype, were relatively rare in peripheral blood. Past studies reported some motif variants in reactive arthritis synovial fluid and blood. What seemed typical of ankylosing spondylitis blood was a TCR beta motif built from roughly eight highly homologous variants.

This clonotype occurred a few times. No antigen is known for it. This TCR came from a male donor with ankylosing spondylitis. V and J are TRBV5-1 and TRBJ1-1; D unclear. Material: blood, either unsorted or a sorted T cell fraction (not recorded which). The CDR3 sequence: CASSLVTFANTEAFF. CDR3 DNA sequence: TGCGCCAGCAGCTTGGTGACCTTCGCCAACACTGAAGCTTTCTTT.